This is a list of T cell receptor beta chains from one sample in a study of T cell responses to AZD1222 COVID-19 vaccine. TCRdb's copy holds only in-frame clones and misses some; the assay was immunoSEQ multiplex PCR. The sample lists under 250,000 clones; 85% to 95% were seen once. Material: peripheral blood, obtained on day 0 of MenACWY control vaccination. These receptor sequences come from an adult in good health. Both conserved end residues are part of each CDR3. A D gene is named only where the DNA matches it firmly. For some rows the clone size is stated as once, few or many, or as a class when expanded; others skip it.

d_gene,j_gene,abundance,v_gene,CDR3aa,CDR3nt
TRBD2,TRBJ2-1,-,TRBV4-1,CASSPRGAGGLNEQFF,TGCGCCAGCAGCCCTAGGGGAGCGGGGGGCCTCAATGAGCAGTTCTTC
-,TRBJ2-1,-,TRBV7-9,CASSRSQGANEQFF,TGTGCCAGCAGCCGATCACAGGGAGCCAATGAGCAGTTCTTC
-,TRBJ2-3,-,TRBV4-2,CASSQPELGTDTQYF,TGTGCCAGCAGCCAGCCGGAATTGGGCACAGATACGCAGTATTTT
-,TRBJ1-5,-,TRBV30,CAWSPMGAGNQPQHF,TGTGCCTGGAGTCCCATGGGGGCTGGCAATCAGCCCCAGCATTTT
-,TRBJ2-2,-,TRBV5-1,CASTPFRDTGELFF,TGCGCCAGCACCCCATTCAGGGACACCGGGGAGCTGTTTTTT
TRBD1,TRBJ1-5,-,TRBV6-5,CASSRQGPSNQPQHF,TGTGCCAGCTCAAGACAGGGCCCTAGCAATCAGCCCCAGCATTTT
-,TRBJ2-7,-,TRBV19,CASSPDGRGSSYEQYF,TGTGCCAGTAGTCCTGATGGGAGAGGGAGCTCCTACGAGCAGTACTTC
-,TRBJ1-3,-,TRBV4-1,CASSQDGLSGNTIYF,TGCGCCAGCAGCCAAGATGGGCTCTCTGGAAACACCATATATTTT
-,TRBJ1-5,-,TRBV19,CASQRQAYSNQPQHF,TGTGCCAGTCAAAGACAGGCCTATAGCAATCAGCCCCAGCATTTT
-,TRBJ2-3,once,TRBV5-1,CASSGDYPDTQYF,TGCGCCAGCAGCGGAGACTATCCAGATACGCAGTATTTT
-,TRBJ1-2,-,TRBV7-6,CASSLEPMGSALYGYTF,TGTGCCAGCAGCTTAGAACCTATGGGGTCGGCTCTTTATGGCTACACCTTC
-,TRBJ2-5,-,TRBV20-1,CSASKTTRTQPQETQYF,TGCAGTGCTAGTAAAACCACACGGACCCAACCGCAAGAGACCCAGTACTTC
-,TRBJ2-3,-,TRBV7-8,CASSLVAGGNTDTQYF,TGTGCCAGCAGCTTAGTAGCAGGGGGGAACACAGATACGCAGTATTTT
-,TRBJ1-4,-,TRBV6-5,CASRQSGRGSEKLFF,TGTGCCAGCAGGCAGAGTGGACGGGGGAGTGAAAAACTGTTTTTT
-,TRBJ1-6,-,TRBV6-2/TRBV6-3,CASSFTGHSSPLHF,TGTGCCAGCAGTTTTACGGGTCATTCCTCACCCCTCCACTTT
-,TRBJ2-1,-,TRBV6-2/TRBV6-3,CASSSLNEQFF,TGTGCCAGCAGTTCCCTCAATGAGCAGTTCTTC
-,TRBJ1-1,-,TRBV7-6,CASSLESATVNTEAFF,TGTGCCAGCAGCTTAGAGAGCGCGACAGTGAACACTGAAGCTTTCTTT
TRBD1,TRBJ1-1,-,TRBV28,CASSLWAGGTEAFF,TGTGCCAGCAGTTTATGGGCAGGGGGCACTGAAGCTTTCTTT
-,TRBJ1-6,-,TRBV30,CAWMRAGNNSPLHF,TGTGCCTGGATGCGAGCGGGGAATAATTCACCCCTCCACTTT
-,TRBJ1-1,-,TRBV7-9,CASSSRTGQDTEAFF,TGTGCCAGCAGCTCGAGGACGGGCCAAGACACTGAAGCTTTCTTT
-,TRBJ2-3,-,TRBV7-2,CASSLVIDTQYF,TGTGCCAGCAGCTTAGTAATCGATACGCAGTATTTT
-,TRBJ1-2,-,TRBV29-1,CSVEGGEYGYTF,TGCAGCGTTGAAGGAGGAGAATATGGCTACACCTTC
-,TRBJ1-5,-,TRBV12-3/TRBV12-4,CASSLDRAQPQHF,TGTGCCAGCAGTTTAGACAGGGCCCAGCCCCAGCATTTT
-,TRBJ1-2,-,TRBV19,CASSNSRGGRRDYGYTF,TGTGCCAGTAGTAACTCCCGTGGGGGGCGAAGAGACTATGGCTACACCTTC
-,TRBJ2-5,-,TRBV5-1,CASSLIVEETQYF,TGCGCCAGCAGCTTGATTGTTGAAGAGACCCAGTACTTC
-,TRBJ1-2,-,TRBV6-5,CASSYTEGYYGYTF,TGTGCCAGCAGTTATACCGAGGGGTACTATGGCTACACCTTC